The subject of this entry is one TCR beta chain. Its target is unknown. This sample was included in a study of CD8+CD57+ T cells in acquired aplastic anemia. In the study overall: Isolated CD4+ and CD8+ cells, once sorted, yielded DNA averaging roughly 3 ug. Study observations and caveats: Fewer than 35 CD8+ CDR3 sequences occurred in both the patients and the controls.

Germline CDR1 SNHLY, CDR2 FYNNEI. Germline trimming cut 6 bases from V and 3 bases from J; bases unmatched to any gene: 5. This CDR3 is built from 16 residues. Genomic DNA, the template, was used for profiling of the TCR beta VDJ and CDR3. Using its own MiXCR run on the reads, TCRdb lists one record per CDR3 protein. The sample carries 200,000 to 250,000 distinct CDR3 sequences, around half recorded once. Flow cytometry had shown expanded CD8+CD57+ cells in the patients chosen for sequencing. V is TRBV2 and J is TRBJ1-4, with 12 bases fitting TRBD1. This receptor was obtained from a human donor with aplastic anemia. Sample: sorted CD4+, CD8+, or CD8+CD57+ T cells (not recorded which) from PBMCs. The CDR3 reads CASRMGQGAPNEKLFF. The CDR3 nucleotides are TGTGCCAGCAGAATGGGACAGGGGGCGCCTAATGAAAAACTGTTTTTT. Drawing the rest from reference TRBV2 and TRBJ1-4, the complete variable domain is EPEVTQTPSHQVTQMGQEVILRCVPISNHLYFYWYRQILGQKVEFLVSFYNNEISEKSEIFDDQFSVERPDGSNFTLKIRSTKLEDSAMYFCASRMGQGAPNEKLFFGSGTQLSVL.